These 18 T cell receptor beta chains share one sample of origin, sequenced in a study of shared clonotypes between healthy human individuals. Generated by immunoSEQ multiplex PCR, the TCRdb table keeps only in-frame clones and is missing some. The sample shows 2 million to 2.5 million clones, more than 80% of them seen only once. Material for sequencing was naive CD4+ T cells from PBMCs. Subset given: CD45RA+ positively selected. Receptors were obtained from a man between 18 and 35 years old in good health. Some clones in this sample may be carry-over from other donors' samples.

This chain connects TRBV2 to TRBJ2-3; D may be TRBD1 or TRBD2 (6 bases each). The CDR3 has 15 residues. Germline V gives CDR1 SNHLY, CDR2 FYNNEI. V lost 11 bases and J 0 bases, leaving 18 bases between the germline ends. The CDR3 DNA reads TGTGCCGGGGGGCAGAGAATGACTAGCACAGATACGCAGTATTTT. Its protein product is CAGGQRMTSTDTQYF.

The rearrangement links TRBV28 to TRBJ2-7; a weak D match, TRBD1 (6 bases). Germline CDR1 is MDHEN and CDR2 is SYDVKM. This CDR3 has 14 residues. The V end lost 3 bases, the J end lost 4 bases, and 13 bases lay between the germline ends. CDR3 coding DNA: TGTGCCAGCAGTTTGGTCGGACAGAAGTACGAGCAGTACTTC. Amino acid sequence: CASSLVGQKYEQYF.

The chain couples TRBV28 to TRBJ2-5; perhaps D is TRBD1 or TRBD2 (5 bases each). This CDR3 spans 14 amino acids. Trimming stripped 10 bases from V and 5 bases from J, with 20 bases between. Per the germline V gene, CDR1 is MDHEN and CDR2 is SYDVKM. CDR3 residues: CATWERGRLETQYF. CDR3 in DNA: TGTGCCACCTGGGAGAGGGGCCGATTGGAGACCCAGTACTTC.

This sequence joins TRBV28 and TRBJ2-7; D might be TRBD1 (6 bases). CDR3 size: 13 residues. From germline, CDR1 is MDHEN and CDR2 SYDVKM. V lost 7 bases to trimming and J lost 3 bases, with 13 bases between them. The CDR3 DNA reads TGTGCCAGCAACGATGGACAGCTCTACGAGCAGTACTTC. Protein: CASNDGQLYEQYF.

The CDR3 DNA is TGTGCCAGCAGTACAGGGTCTGGGGCCAACGTCCTGACTTTC. Its protein product is CASSTGSGANVLTF. The rearrangement uses TRBV28 and TRBJ2-6; TRBD1 might be the D (6 bases). Germline-derived CDR1 and CDR2 are MDHEN and SYDVKM. Between the trimmed V and J ends, which lost 5 bases and 1 base, there was a span of 6 bases. The CDR3 length is 14 residues. The full variable domain, completed using reference TRBV28 and TRBJ2-6, is DVKVTQSSRYLVKRTGEKVFLECVQDMDHENMFWYRQDPGLGLRLIYFSYDVKMKEKGDIPEGYSVSREKKERFSLILESASTNQTSMYLCASSTGSGANVLTFGAGSRLTVL.

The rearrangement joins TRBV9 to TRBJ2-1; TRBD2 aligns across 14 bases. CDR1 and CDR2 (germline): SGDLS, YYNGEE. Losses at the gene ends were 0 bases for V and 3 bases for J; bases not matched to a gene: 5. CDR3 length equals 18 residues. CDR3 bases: TGTGCCAGCAGCGTAGGACTAGCGGGAGGGCCCATCTACAATGAGCAGTTCTTC. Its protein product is CASSVGLAGGPIYNEQFF.

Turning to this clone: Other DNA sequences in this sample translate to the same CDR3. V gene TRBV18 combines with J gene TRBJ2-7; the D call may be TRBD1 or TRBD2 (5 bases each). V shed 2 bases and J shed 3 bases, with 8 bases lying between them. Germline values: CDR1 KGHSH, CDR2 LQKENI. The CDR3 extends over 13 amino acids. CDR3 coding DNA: TGTGCCAGCTCACCAGGGACCCTCTACGAGCAGTACTTC. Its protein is CASSPGTLYEQYF.

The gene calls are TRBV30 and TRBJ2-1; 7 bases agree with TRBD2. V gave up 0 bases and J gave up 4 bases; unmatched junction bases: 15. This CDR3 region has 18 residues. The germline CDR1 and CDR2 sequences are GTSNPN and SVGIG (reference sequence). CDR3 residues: CAWSVRKIRLADYNEQFF. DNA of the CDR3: TGTGCCTGGAGTGTACGAAAGATTAGGCTAGCGGATTACAATGAGCAGTTCTTC.

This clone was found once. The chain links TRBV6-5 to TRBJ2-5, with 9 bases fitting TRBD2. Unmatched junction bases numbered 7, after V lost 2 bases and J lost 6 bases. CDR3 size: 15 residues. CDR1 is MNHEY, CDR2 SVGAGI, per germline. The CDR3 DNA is TGTGCCAGCAGTTACGTGCGGGAGGGCCCAAAGACCCAGTACTTC. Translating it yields CASSYVREGPKTQYF.

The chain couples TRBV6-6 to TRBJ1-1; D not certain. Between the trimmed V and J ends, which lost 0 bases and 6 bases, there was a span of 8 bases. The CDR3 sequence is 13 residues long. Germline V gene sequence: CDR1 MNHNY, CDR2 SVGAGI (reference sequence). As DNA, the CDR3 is TGTGCCAGCAGTTACTCGGATTTCGCTGAAGCTTTCTTT. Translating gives CASSYSDFAEAFF.

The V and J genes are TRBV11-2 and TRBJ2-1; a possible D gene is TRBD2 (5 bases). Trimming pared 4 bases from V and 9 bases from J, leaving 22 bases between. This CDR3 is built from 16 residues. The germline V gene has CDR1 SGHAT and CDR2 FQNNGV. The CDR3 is CASSSGTSTAGGEQFF. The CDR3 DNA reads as TGTGCCAGCAGCTCTGGAACTAGTACCGCCGGTGGTGAGCAGTTCTTC. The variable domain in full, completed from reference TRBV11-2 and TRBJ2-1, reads EAGVAQSPRYKIIEKRQSVAFWCNPISGHATLYWYQQILGQGPKLLIQFQNNGVVDDSQLPKDRFSAERLKGVDSTLKIQPAKLEDSAVYLCASSSGTSTAGGEQFFGPGTRLTVL.

The CDR3 sequence is CASSAPGQGYNEQFF. CDR3 coding DNA: TGTGCCAGCAGTGCACCGGGACAGGGGTACAATGAGCAGTTCTTC. The rearrangement joins TRBV28 to TRBJ2-1; 10 nucleotides match TRBD1. The germline V gene has CDR1 MDHEN and CDR2 SYDVKM. The CDR3 loop spans 15 amino acids. V shed 5 bases and J 4 bases; nucleotides not matched to a gene: 5.

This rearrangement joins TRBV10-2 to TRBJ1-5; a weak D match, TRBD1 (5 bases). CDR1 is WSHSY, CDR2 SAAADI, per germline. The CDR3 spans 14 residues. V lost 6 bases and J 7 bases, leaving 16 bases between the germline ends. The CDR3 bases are TGCGCCAGCAGGGGGGGTGGGAGATGGCAGCCCCAGCATTTT. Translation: CASRGGGRWQPQHF.

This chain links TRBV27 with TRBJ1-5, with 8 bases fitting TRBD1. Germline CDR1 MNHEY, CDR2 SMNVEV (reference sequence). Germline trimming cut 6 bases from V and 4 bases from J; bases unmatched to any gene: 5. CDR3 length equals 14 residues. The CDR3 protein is CASRSRQGNQPQHF. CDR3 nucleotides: TGTGCCAGCAGGAGCCGACAGGGGAATCAGCCCCAGCATTTT.

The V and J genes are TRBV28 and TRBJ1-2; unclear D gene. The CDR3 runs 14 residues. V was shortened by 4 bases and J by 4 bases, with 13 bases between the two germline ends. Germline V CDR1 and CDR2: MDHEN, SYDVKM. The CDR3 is CASSSPGAGYGYTF. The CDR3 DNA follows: TGTGCCAGCAGTTCCCCCGGTGCGGGCTATGGCTACACCTTC.

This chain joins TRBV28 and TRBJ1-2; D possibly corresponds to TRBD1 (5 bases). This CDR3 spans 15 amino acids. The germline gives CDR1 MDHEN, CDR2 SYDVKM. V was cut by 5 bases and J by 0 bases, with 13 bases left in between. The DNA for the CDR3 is TGTGCCAGCAGTGAGCCGGGACGGGCTAACTATGGCTACACCTTC. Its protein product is CASSEPGRANYGYTF.

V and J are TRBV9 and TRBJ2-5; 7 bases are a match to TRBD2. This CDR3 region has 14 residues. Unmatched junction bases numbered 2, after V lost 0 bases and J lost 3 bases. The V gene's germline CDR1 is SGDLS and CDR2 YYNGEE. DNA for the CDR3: TGTGCCAGCAGCGTAGATGCGGGAGAAGAGACCCAGTACTTC. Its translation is CASSVDAGEETQYF.

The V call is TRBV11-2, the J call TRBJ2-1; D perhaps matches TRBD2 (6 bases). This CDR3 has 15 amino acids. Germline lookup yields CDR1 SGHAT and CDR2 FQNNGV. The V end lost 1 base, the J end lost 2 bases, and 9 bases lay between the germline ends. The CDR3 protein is CASSLVADAYNEQFF. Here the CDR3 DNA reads TGTGCCAGCAGCTTAGTAGCGGACGCCTACAATGAGCAGTTCTTC.